The rows below give T cell receptor beta chains drawn from one sample of a study of blood T cell repertoires in COVID-19. Produced via immunoSEQ multiplex PCR; TCRdb's table is partial and in-frame only. The table has roughly 72,000 clones, about nine tenths seen once; the top ten hold approximately 2.5%. The sequenced sample was peripheral blood. These receptors originate from a human donor in a cohort sampled during active COVID-19. CDR3s include the opening cysteine and the closing phenylalanine or tryptophan. D genes are given only for firm matches. Not all rows give a size; the values are once, few, many and, for expanded clones, a class.

TRBV5-1,.,TRBD2,TRBJ2-3,TGCGCCAGCAGCTTTGCGGGAGTTACAGATACGCAGTATTTT,CASSFAGVTDTQYF
TRBV9,.,.,TRBJ2-3,TGTGCCAGCAGCGTAGGACAGGTCACAGATACGCAGTATTTT,CASSVGQVTDTQYF
TRBV5-1,.,.,TRBJ1-6,TGCGCCAGCAGCTTGACCACAGGGAGCTCCTATAATTCACCCCTCCACTTT,CASSLTTGSSYNSPLHF
TRBV2,.,.,TRBJ2-7,TGTGCCAGCAAGCTGGACGAGCAGTACTTC,CASKLDEQYF
TRBV25-1,.,TRBD2,TRBJ2-7,TGTGCCAGCAGTGAATGGGCTAGCGGGGGCTACGAGCAGTACTTC,CASSEWASGGYEQYF
TRBV2,.,TRBD1,TRBJ1-5,TGTGCCAGCAGTGACAGGGGGCCCTATAGCAATCAGCCCCAGCATTTT,CASSDRGPYSNQPQHF
TRBV5-1,once,.,TRBJ2-3,TGCGCCAGCAGCAAACCAGCCTCTACGCAATCACAGATAACGCAGTATTTT,CASSKPASTQSQITQYF
TRBV6-1,.,.,TRBJ1-4,TGTGCCAGCAGTGTAAACGGTTTCGGGGCTAATGAAAAACTGTTTTTT,CASSVNGFGANEKLFF
TRBV7-9,.,.,TRBJ2-2,TGTGCCAGCAGCACAGAGAGGGGGAAGGGAAACACCGGGGAGCTGTTTTTT,CASSTERGKGNTGELFF
TRBV10-2,.,.,TRBJ1-2,TGCGCCAGCAGTCCGACGGGAGACCAGATTCTATTCTTATGGGGCTACACCTTC,CASSPTGDQILFLWGYTF
TRBV5-1,.,.,TRBJ1-6,TGCGCCAGCAGCTTGTACCTCCAGGGTTCACCCCTCCACTTT,CASSLYLQGSPLHF
TRBV19,.,TRBD1,TRBJ2-7,TGTGCCAGTAGTCCCCGGGACAGGGGTCCCTGCGAGCAGTACTTC,CASSPRDRGPCEQYF
TRBV9,.,.,TRBJ1-1,TGTGCCAGCACGCGGGGGTTGCGGACTGAAGCTTTCTTT,CASTRGLRTEAFF
TRBV5-4,.,.,TRBJ1-6,TGTGCCAGCAGCTCTGCGTCCGGGGGGCCCTCACCCCTCCACTTT,CASSSASGGPSPLHF
TRBV5-4,.,TRBD1,TRBJ1-5,TGTGCCAGCAACTTAGGGCCCACAGGGGATCAGCCCCAGCATTTT,CASNLGPTGDQPQHF
TRBV6-2/TRBV6-3,few,.,TRBJ2-7,TGTGCCAGCAGTTACGACATTGGGTCCTACGAGCAGTACTTC,CASSYDIGSYEQYF
TRBV24-1,.,.,TRBJ2-1,TGTGCCACCAGTGATTGGCCACAGGGTCCCTACAATGAGCAGTTCTTC,CATSDWPQGPYNEQFF
TRBV5-8,.,.,TRBJ1-1,TGTGCCAGCAGCTTGATTTCCAGGGCAGCTTTCTTT,CASSLISRAAFF
TRBV5-1,few,TRBD2,TRBJ2-1,TGCGCCAGCAGCAACGGGGCGGGAGTCTACAATGAGCAGTTCTTC,CASSNGAGVYNEQFF
TRBV6-6,.,TRBD2,TRBJ2-2,TGTGCCAGCAGTCACCGGACTAGCGAGCCCAACACCGGGGAGCTGTTTTTT,CASSHRTSEPNTGELFF
TRBV5-1,.,TRBD2,TRBJ2-1,TGCGCCAGCAGCTTGGGGTTCATGGCTAGCGGGGCGAATGAGCAGTTCTTC,CASSLGFMASGANEQFF
TRBV15,.,.,TRBJ2-1,TGTGCCACCAGCAGAGGGCGGAGCTCCTACAATGAGCAGTTCTTC,CATSRGRSSYNEQFF
TRBV19,.,TRBD2,TRBJ2-2,TGTGCCAGTCGGGGGGAGTACACCGGGGAGCTGTTTTTT,CASRGEYTGELFF
TRBV28,.,.,TRBJ1-5,TGTGCCAGCAGTTTATTCGGGGTGGGTCAGCCCCAGCATTTT,CASSLFGVGQPQHF
TRBV5-1,.,.,TRBJ1-1,TGCGCCAGCAGCGGATCTCAGGGTAGCACTGAAGCTTTCTTT,CASSGSQGSTEAFF
TRBV7-9,.,TRBD2,TRBJ2-3,TGTGCCAGCAGCTTAGTGACTAGCGGAGGCACAGATACGCAGTATTTT,CASSLVTSGGTDTQYF
TRBV6-2/TRBV6-3,.,.,TRBJ1-5,TGTGCCAGCAGTTATAGCCAAGTCGCACAGCCCCAGCATTTT,CASSYSQVAQPQHF
TRBV3-1/TRBV3-2,.,.,TRBJ2-2,TGTGCCAGCAGCCAAGTGAAGGGGGCGAACACCGGGGAGCTGTTTTTT,CASSQVKGANTGELFF
TRBV7-9,.,TRBD1,TRBJ2-2,TGTGCCAACCAGGACAGGGGGCTAAACGGGGAGCTGTTTTTT,CANQDRGLNGELFF
TRBV28,.,TRBD1,TRBJ1-2,TGTGCCAGCAGTCCCACCCTGGGACAGAAATATGGCTACACCTTC,CASSPTLGQKYGYTF
TRBV6-2/TRBV6-3,.,TRBD1,TRBJ2-7,TGTGCCAGCAGTTACGGGACAGGGAGACCTTACGAGCAGTACTTC,CASSYGTGRPYEQYF
TRBV19,.,TRBD1,TRBJ2-7,TGTGCCAGTAGTGCACAGGGGTCCGTTCTCTACGAGCAGTACTTC,CASSAQGSVLYEQYF
TRBV19,.,TRBD1,TRBJ1-2,TGTGCCAGTAGCCCCTCCCAGGGGGCCCACTATGGCTACACCTTC,CASSPSQGAHYGYTF
TRBV6-6,.,.,TRBJ2-5,TGTGCCAGCAGTTACGGGCAGGTTTTCGAGACCCAGTACTTC,CASSYGQVFETQYF
TRBV5-1,few,.,TRBJ1-6,TGCGCCAGCAGCACTGGACAGTTTTCAATCCGTTCACCCCTCCACTTT,CASSTGQFSIRSPLHF
TRBV5-4,.,TRBD2,TRBJ2-2,TGTGCCAGCAGCTTGGGGACTAGCTACACCGGGGAGCTGTTTTTT,CASSLGTSYTGELFF
TRBV3-1/TRBV3-2,.,.,TRBJ2-5,TGTGCCAGCAGCCCGTATATGGGACAAACAGAGACCCAGTACTTC,CASSPYMGQTETQYF
TRBV27,.,.,TRBJ1-4,TGTGCCAGCAGACCTGGGACACTCGAAAAACTGTTTTTT,CASRPGTLEKLFF
TRBV24-1,few,TRBD2,TRBJ2-7,TGTGCCACCAGTGGCCCAGCGGGAGAAAACTACGAGCAGTACTTC,CATSGPAGENYEQYF
TRBV19,.,TRBD1,TRBJ2-7,TGTGCCAGTAGCCGGGACAGGGTACCCCAGTACTTC,CASSRDRVPQYF
TRBV27,.,TRBD2,TRBJ2-1,TGTGCCAGCAGAAGCGGACTAGCGGGAGACTCCTACAATGAGCAGTTCTTC,CASRSGLAGDSYNEQFF
TRBV28,.,TRBD2,TRBJ2-6,TGTGCCACCCTCGGAGGGCCCGGGGGGTCTGGGGCCAACGTCCTGACTTTC,CATLGGPGGSGANVLTF
TRBV3-1/TRBV3-2,once,.,TRBJ1-2,TGTGCCAGCAGCCAAGGACTATTCTATGGCTACACCTTC,CASSQGLFYGYTF
TRBV9,.,.,TRBJ2-4,TGTGCCAGCAGCGTCTCGGAGGGCCGGGGAAACATTCAGTACTTC,CASSVSEGRGNIQYF
TRBV9,.,TRBD2,TRBJ2-5,TGTGCCAGCAGCGTAACCGGACTAGCGGGGTCCGGAAGAGAGACCCAGTACTTC,CASSVTGLAGSGRETQYF
TRBV5-8,once,TRBD1,TRBJ1-4,TGTGCCAGCAGCCTAAACAGGGGCCCGTATGAAAAACTGTTTTTT,CASSLNRGPYEKLFF
TRBV19,.,.,TRBJ1-1,TGTGCCAGTAGTCCTATAACAGGGTACACTGAAGCTTTCTTT,CASSPITGYTEAFF